This TCR beta chain was observed in a study of blood T cell repertoires in COVID-19. Study overall: Collection of acute and convalescent COVID-19 samples took place in the United States, Italy and Spain. Sample material is recorded as cDNA or gDNA derived from T cells, B-cell-depleted T cells, or PBMCs.

This clone was picked up many times. In the study's own analysis: Using reference gene primer amplification, nucleated cell counts were estimated. Repertoires were generated with immunoSEQ multiplex PCR, while TCRdb's copy carries only in-frame clones and drops some. That table supplies the V and J calls and clone size; D and trimming were determined from the DNA. The data contain under 250,000 clones, about nine tenths of them singletons. The CDR3 is made up of 14 amino acids. CDR1 and CDR2 from the germline V gene are SGHTS and YDEGEE. The germline V and J ends were trimmed by 4 bases and 8 bases, with 18 bases remaining between them.

V usage is TRBV5-8 and J usage is TRBJ1-2; the D gene is possibly TRBD1 (5 bases). The sample taken for sequencing was peripheral blood. This sequence originates from a woman aged 55 to 70 who had recovered from COVID-19. CDR3 nucleotides: TGTGCCAGCAGCCGCAGGGATTCGGTTTTAGGCTACACCTTC. This translates into CASSRRDSVLGYTF.